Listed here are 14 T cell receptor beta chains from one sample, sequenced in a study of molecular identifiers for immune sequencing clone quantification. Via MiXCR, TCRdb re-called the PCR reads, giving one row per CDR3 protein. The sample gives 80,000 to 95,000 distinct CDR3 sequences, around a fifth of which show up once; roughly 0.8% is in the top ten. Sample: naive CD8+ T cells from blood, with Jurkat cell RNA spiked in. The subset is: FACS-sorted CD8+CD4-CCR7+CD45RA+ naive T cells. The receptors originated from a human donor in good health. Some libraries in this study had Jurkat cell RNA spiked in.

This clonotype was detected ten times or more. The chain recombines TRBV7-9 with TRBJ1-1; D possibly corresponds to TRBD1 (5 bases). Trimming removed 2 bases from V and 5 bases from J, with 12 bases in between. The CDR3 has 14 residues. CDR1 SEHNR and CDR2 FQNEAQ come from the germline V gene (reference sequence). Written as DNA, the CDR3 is TGTGCCAGCAGCTTAATCGGGGCTGGTACTGAAGCTTTCTTT. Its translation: CASSLIGAGTEAFF.

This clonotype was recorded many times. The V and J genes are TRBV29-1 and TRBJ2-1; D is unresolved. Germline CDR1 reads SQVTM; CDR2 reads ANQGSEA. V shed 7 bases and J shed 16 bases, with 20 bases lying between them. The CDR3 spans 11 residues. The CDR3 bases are TGCAGCGCTTACTGGCCCCCCCATAGATTCTTC. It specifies CSAYWPPHRFF.

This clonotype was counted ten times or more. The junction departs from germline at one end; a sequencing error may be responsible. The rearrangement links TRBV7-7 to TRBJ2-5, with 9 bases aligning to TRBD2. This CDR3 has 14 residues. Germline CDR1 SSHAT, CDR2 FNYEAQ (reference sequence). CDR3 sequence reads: CASSSIAGEETQYF. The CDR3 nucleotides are TGTGCTAGCAGCTCTATAGCGGGAGAAGAGACCCAGTACTTC.

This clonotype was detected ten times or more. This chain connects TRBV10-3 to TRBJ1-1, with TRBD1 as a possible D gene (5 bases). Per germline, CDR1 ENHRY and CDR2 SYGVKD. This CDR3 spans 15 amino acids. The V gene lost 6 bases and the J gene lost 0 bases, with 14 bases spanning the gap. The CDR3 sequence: CAIRGTGIMNTEAFF. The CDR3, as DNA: TGTGCCATCAGGGGGACGGGAATCATGAACACTGAAGCTTTCTTT.

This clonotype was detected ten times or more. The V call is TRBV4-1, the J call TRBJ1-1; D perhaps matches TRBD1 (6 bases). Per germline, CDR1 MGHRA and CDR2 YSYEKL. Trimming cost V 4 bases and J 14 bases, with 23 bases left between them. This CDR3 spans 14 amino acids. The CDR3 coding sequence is TGCGCCAGCAGCCCGACGGGAGACAGGTTCCCGCGGTTCTTT. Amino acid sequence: CASSPTGDRFPRFF.

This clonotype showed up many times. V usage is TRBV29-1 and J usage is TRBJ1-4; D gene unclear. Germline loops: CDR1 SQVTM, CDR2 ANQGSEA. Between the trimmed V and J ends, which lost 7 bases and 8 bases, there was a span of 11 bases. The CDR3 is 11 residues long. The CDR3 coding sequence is TGCAGCGCCCAGGACCAAGAAAAACTGTTTTTT. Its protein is CSAQDQEKLFF.

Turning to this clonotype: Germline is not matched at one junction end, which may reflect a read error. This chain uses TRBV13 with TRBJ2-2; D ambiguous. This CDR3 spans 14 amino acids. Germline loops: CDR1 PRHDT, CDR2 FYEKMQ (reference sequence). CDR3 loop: CASGLGLNTGELFF. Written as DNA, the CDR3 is TGTGCCAGCGGCTTAGGCCTAAACACCGGGGAGCTGTTTTTT.

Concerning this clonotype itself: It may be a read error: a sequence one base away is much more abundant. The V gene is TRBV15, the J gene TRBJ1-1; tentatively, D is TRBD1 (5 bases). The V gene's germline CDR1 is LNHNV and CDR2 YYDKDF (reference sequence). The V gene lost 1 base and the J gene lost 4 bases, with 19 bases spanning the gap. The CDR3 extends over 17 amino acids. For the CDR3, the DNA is TGTGCCACCAGCAGAGCAACCCCAGGGTTTGCTCTCACTGAAGCTTTCTTT. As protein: CATSRATPGFALTEAFF.

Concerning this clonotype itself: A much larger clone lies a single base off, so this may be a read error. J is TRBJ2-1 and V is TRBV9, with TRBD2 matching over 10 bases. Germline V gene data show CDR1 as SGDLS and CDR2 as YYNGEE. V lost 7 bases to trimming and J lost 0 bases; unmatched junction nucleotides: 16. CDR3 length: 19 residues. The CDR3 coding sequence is TGTGCCAGCGGCTCCTCCACTTTACTAGCGGGGAGCTCCTACAATGAGCAGTTCTTC. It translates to CASGSSTLLAGSSYNEQFF.

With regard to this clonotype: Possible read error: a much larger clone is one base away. The CDR3 DNA follows: TGTGCCAGCAGGGGTAATAGCGGTTACCAAGCGACCCAGTACTTC. Translation gives CASRGNSGYQATQYF. The rearrangement joins TRBV6-6 to TRBJ2-5; tentative D call: TRBD2 (6 bases). The CDR3 is 15 residues long. Germline CDR1 and CDR2: MNHNY and SVGAGI (reference sequence).

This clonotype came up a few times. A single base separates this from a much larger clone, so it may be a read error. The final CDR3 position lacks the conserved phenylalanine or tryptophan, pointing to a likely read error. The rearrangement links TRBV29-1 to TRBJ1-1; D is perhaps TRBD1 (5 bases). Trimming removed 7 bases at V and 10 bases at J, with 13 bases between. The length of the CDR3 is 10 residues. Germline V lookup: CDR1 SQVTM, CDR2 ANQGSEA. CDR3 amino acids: CSGWDGRAFV. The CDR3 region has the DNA TGCAGCGGGTGGGACGGTCGAGCTTTCGTT.

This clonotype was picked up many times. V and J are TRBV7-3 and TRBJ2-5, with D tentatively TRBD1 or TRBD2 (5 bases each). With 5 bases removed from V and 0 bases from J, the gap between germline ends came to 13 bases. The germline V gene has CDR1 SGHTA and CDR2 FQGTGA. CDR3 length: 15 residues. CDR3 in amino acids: CASSISGPYQETQYF. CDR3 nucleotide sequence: TGTGCCAGCAGCATTTCGGGGCCGTACCAAGAGACCCAGTACTTC.

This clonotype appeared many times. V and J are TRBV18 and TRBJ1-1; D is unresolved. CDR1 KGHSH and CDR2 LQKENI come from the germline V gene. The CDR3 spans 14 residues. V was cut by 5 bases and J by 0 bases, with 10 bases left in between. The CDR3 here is CASSGWKMNTEAFF. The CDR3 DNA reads TGTGCCAGCTCAGGGTGGAAGATGAACACTGAAGCTTTCTTT.

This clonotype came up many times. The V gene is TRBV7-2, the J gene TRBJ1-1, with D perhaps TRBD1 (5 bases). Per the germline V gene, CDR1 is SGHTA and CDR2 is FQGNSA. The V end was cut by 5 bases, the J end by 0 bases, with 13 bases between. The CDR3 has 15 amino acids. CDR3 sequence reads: CASSPYDRLNTEAFF. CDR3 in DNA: TGTGCCAGCAGCCCATACGACAGACTGAACACTGAAGCTTTCTTT.